This is a list of T cell receptor beta chains from one sample in a study of blood T cell repertoires in COVID-19. Assay: immunoSEQ multiplex PCR; the TCRdb copy retains only in-frame clones and omits some. The sample includes over 250,000 clones, approximately 89% of them seen just once. Sample: PBMCs or T cells enriched from blood (not recorded which). Source of these receptors: a woman between 18 and 29 years old who had recovered from COVID-19. CDR3s include the opening cysteine and the closing phenylalanine or tryptophan. A D gene is named only where the DNA matches it firmly. A clone size is listed for some rows: how often the clone was seen (once, few, many), or a class if it is expanded.

d_call clone_size j_call v_call cdr3_aa cdr3_nt
TRBD1 - TRBJ2-3 TRBV19 CASSLQGQFADTQYF TGTGCCAGTAGCCTACAGGGACAGTTTGCAGATACGCAGTATTTT
- - TRBJ1-6 TRBV4-3 CASSQESGGAYNSPLHF TGCGCCAGCAGCCAAGAGAGCGGAGGAGCCTATAATTCACCCCTCCACTTT
TRBD2 - TRBJ2-7 TRBV5-1 CASSPSGGGEQYF TGCGCCAGCAGCCCTTCGGGGGGTGGCGAGCAGTACTTC
TRBD1 - TRBJ1-1 TRBV15 CATSRLKTGPTEAFF TGTGCCACCAGCAGACTTAAGACAGGGCCCACTGAAGCTTTCTTT
- - TRBJ1-4 TRBV27 CASSQTQGATNEKLFF TGTGCCAGCAGTCAAACTCAGGGTGCAACTAATGAAAAACTGTTTTTT
- few TRBJ1-1 TRBV19 CASSRGTHNTEAFF TGTGCCAGTAGTAGGGGGACACACAACACTGAAGCTTTCTTT
- - TRBJ2-7 TRBV21-1 CASSQKVTSGRAGQYF TGTGCCAGCAGCCAAAAGGTGACTAGCGGGAGGGCTGGGCAGTACTTC
- - TRBJ1-2 TRBV28 CASSGPGEYGYTF TGTGCCAGCAGCGGACCAGGGGAATATGGCTACACCTTC
- - TRBJ2-2 TRBV11-3 CASSLIAGELFF TGTGCCAGCAGCTTAATCGCCGGGGAGCTGTTTTTT
- - TRBJ2-7 TRBV5-1 CASSFYADTLEQYF TGCGCCAGCAGCTTTTATGCGGACACGCTCGAGCAGTACTTC
TRBD2 - TRBJ2-1 TRBV5-6 CASRKVGGRYNEQFF TGTGCCAGCAGGAAGGTGGGAGGGCGCTACAATGAGCAGTTCTTC
- few TRBJ1-5 TRBV7-2 CASSLVNQPQHF TGTGCCAGCAGCTTAGTAAATCAGCCCCAGCATTTT
TRBD1 - TRBJ1-5 TRBV15 CATSRDPYYRGDQPQHF TGTGCCACCAGCAGAGATCCCTATTACAGGGGCGATCAGCCCCAGCATTTT
- - TRBJ1-2 TRBV7-6 CASGGLYGYTF TGTGCCAGCGGCGGACTCTATGGCTACACCTTC